The T cell receptor beta chain described here comes from a study of prognosis after radiotherapy for stage I lung cancer. The TCR beta CDR3 region was amplified from genomic DNA, with two rounds of multiplex PCR being used for the amplification. Each TRBV and TRBJ gene had its own primer in the first PCR round. MiXCR was run by TCRdb on the multiplex PCR reads, yielding one entry per CDR3 protein. This table holds approximately 18,000 distinct CDR3 sequences, 17% found once. Many counts were recorded for this clonotype. CDR3 length: 16 residues. Germline V gene sequence: CDR1 SEHNR, CDR2 FQNEAQ (reference sequence). Trimming took 5 bases from V and 6 from J; bases not matched to a gene: 10.

Sequenced here: PBMCs, sampled before or after stereotactic body radiation therapy (not recorded which). This receptor was obtained from a donor of 50 years or more with non-small cell lung cancer. The chain is built from TRBV7-9 and TRBJ1-6, with TRBD1 matching over 7 bases. The CDR3 DNA sequence: TGTGCCAGCAGCCCGGGGACAGTGTATCTTAATTCACCCCTCCACTTT. Its protein is CASSPGTVYLNSPLHF.